This T cell receptor (beta chain) was profiled in a study of blood T cells in healthy people across ages. Next came a second PCR, run for roughly 6 to 11 cycles, which used a sample-barcoded 5' primer along with a J-beta primer mix. TCRdb reanalysed the 5' RACE reads using MiXCR and keeps one entry per CDR3 protein. The sample gives 550,000 to 800,000 distinct CDR3 sequences, about 30% of which show up once; 15% is in the top ten. Germline V gene data show CDR1 as SGHDT and CDR2 as YYEEEE. CDR3 length: 14 amino acids. V lost 0 bases, J lost 7 bases, and 11 bases lay in between. Study-level results: There were more naive CD4+ cells and higher diversity in long-lived donors than in aged donors.

There were healthy Caucasian individuals from Russia, aged roughly 6 to 90, serving as donors. In each sample, at least 6.5 million PBMCs were isolated. This clonotype was detected ten times or more. Antigen unknown. Source material: blood. The receptor was derived from an elderly woman in good health. The V and J genes are TRBV5-6 and TRBJ2-1, with D perhaps given as TRBD1 or TRBD2 (5 bases each). CDR3 bases: TGTGCCAGCAGCTTGGTAGAGGGGTTGAATGAGCAGTTCTTC. Translated: CASSLVEGLNEQFF.